This T cell receptor (beta chain) was retrieved from a study of blood T cells in healthy people across ages. Study-wide points: Greater diversity and more naive CD4+ cells were seen in long-lived donors than in aged donors. Estimates of diversity drawn from one million T cells were considered underestimates. Naive and antigen-experienced cells could not be conclusively compared, given unsorted PBMCs.

Alongside a J-beta primer mix, a sample-barcoded 5' primer served in a second PCR lasting about 6 to 12 cycles. TCRdb re-derived calls from the 5' RACE reads in MiXCR, one entry per CDR3 protein. The data show around 800,000 distinct CDR3 sequences, roughly 44% seen once. The germline V gene has CDR1 SQVTM and CDR2 ANQGSEA. V was shortened by 6 bases and J by 2 bases, with 14 bases between the two germline ends. The CDR3 is 13 residues long. A single count supports this clonotype. What it binds is unknown. A read error may be the cause here, since a much bigger clone is one base away. The chain couples TRBV29-1 to TRBJ2-7; D gene ambiguous. Sequencing input: blood. The sequence came from a man aged 60 to 69 in good health. The CDR3 nucleotides are TGCAGCGTCGTTAATTCGAGGCCCTACGAGCAGTACTTC. Translating it yields CSVVNSRPYEQYF.